These 6 T cell receptor beta chains share one sample of origin, sequenced in a study of OX40 agonist ivuxolimab in advanced cancers. The protocol was immunoSEQ multiplex PCR, while the TCRdb copy is restricted to in-frame clones and leaves out a portion. This table has about 61,000 clones, approximately 82% appearing once. Sequencing was performed on CD4+ or CD8+ T cells sorted from blood, taken in a trial of the OX40 agonist ivuxolimab. The receptors were gathered from an adult with an advanced solid tumor such as melanoma, head and neck, liver or kidney cancer.

J is TRBJ2-3 and V is TRBV5-1, with D unclear. The CDR3 has 13 residues. Deletions cut 5 bases from V and 0 bases from J, with 7 bases between. The germline V gene has CDR1 SGHRS and CDR2 YFSETQ. CDR3 protein: CASRATSTDTQYF. The CDR3 nucleotides read TGCGCCAGCAGGGCCACTAGCACAGATACGCAGTATTTT.

This sequence joins TRBV27 and TRBJ2-7, with 11 bases lining up with TRBD2. Germline CDR1 is MNHEY and CDR2 is SMNVEV (reference sequence). The CDR3 has 16 residues. V shed 1 base and J 4 bases; nucleotides not matched to a gene: 6. The CDR3 loop is CASSLLSLAGEYEQYF. The CDR3 DNA sequence: TGTGCCAGCAGTTTATTATCACTAGCGGGAGAGTACGAGCAGTACTTC.

The chain links TRBV28 to TRBJ2-3; D not resolved. Trimming stripped 5 bases from V and 0 bases from J, with 9 bases between. CDR1 MDHEN and CDR2 SYDVKM come from the germline V gene. The CDR3 consists of 14 residues. The CDR3 spells CASSLEDSTDTQYF. The CDR3 nucleotides are TGTGCCAGCAGTCTTGAGGATAGCACAGATACGCAGTATTTT.

This clone was detected only a few times. The chain couples TRBV2 to TRBJ2-1, with 11 nucleotides matching TRBD2. Germline loops: CDR1 SNHLY, CDR2 FYNNEI. The V gene end was trimmed by 4 bases and the J gene end by 6 bases; junction bases not matched to a gene: 8. The CDR3 consists of 16 residues. The CDR3, as DNA: TGTGCCAGCAGTGCCCCGACTAGCGGGATTTTCAATGAGCAGTTCTTC. Protein sequence: CASSAPTSGIFNEQFF.

This clone came up a few times. This sequence joins TRBV2 and TRBJ1-4; D perhaps matches TRBD1 (6 bases). The CDR3 totals 16 residues. From germline, CDR1 is SNHLY and CDR2 FYNNEI. Trimming pared 3 bases from V and 6 bases from J, leaving 17 bases between. CDR3 region: CASSDSRVRGDEKLFF. CDR3 DNA: TGTGCCAGCAGTGATTCAAGGGTCAGGGGAGATGAAAAACTGTTTTTT.

The genes are TRBV6-4 and TRBJ1-2; 8 bases are shared with TRBD1. Per the germline V gene, CDR1 is MRHNA and CDR2 is SNTAGT. The CDR3 consists of 14 residues. V gave up 5 bases and J gave up 4 bases; unmatched junction bases: 6. DNA for the CDR3: TGTGCCAGCAGTTTGACAGGGGCAGGCTATGGCTACACCTTC. This gives the protein CASSLTGAGYGYTF.